This entry lists 19 T cell receptor beta chains sequenced from one sample in a study of blood T cell repertoires in COVID-19 (dated by TCRdb to 2020 to 2022). The protocol used for the library was the immunoSEQ multiplex PCR assay. The clones in this table, taken by TCRdb from immuneACCESS, are in-frame only. Not every clone is retained; where verified, under half of the shortfall comes from an unresolved V gene, and the cause of the rest is unknown. The sample has fewer than 250,000 clones on record, roughly 83% of them singletons. Roughly 3% of the sample belongs to the ten largest clones. What was sequenced was PBMCs or T cells enriched from blood (not recorded which). All receptors derive from a woman in her 30s who had recovered from COVID-19.

J is TRBJ2-7 and V is TRBV5-4; D possibly corresponds to TRBD1 (6 bases). The V gene lost 4 bases and the J gene lost 5 bases, with 16 bases spanning the gap. The CDR3 is 14 amino acids. Germline V gene sequence: CDR1 SGHNT, CDR2 YYREEE (reference sequence). Written as DNA, the CDR3 is TGTGCCAGCAGCAACCAAGGACAGTTACACGAGCAGTACGTC. This translates into CASSNQGQLHEQYV.

The chain carries TRBV19 and TRBJ1-5; the match to TRBD1 covers 7 bases. Germline CDR1 reads LNHDA; CDR2 reads SQIVND (reference sequence). The CDR3 is 15 amino acids. J lost 3 bases, V lost 1 base, and 3 bases had no gene match. CDR3 protein: CASSIAGQVNQPQHF. CDR3 DNA: TGTGCCAGTAGTATAGCCGGACAGGTCAATCAGCCCCAGCATTTT.

CDR3 loop: CASSFGQVATNEKLFF. Written as DNA, the CDR3 is TGCGCCAGCAGCTTTGGACAGGTAGCAACTAATGAAAAACTGTTTTTT. This rearrangement joins TRBV5-1 to TRBJ1-4; 7 positions agree with TRBD1. The CDR3 has 16 amino acids. CDR1 and CDR2 from the germline V gene are SGHRS and YFSETQ. V shed 2 bases, J shed 0 bases, and the junction held 4 bases outside the gene matches.

The chain links TRBV27 to TRBJ1-5; unclear D gene. The CDR3 is 15 amino acids. Deletions cut 1 base from V and 6 bases from J, with 13 bases between. Germline V gene data show CDR1 as MNHEY and CDR2 as SMNVEV (reference sequence). The CDR3 DNA sequence: TGTGCCAGCAGTTTATATTTCCGGGGAGGTCAGCCCCAGCATTTT. Translation: CASSLYFRGGQPQHF.

In nucleotides, the CDR3 is TGTGCCAGCAGCGTAGCGGGACAGGGACTTATCAATGAGCAGTTCTTC. Its protein product is CASSVAGQGLINEQFF. The chain recombines TRBV9 with TRBJ2-1; 9 nucleotides line up with TRBD1. The CDR3 extends over 16 amino acids. J was trimmed by 6 bases and V by 0 bases; bases with no gene match: 7. Germline V gene lookup returns CDR1 SGDLS and CDR2 YYNGEE.

To note about this clone: One end of the junction fails to match germline, which may point to a read error. The chain has TRBV7-7 and TRBJ2-2; D possibly corresponds to TRBD2 (6 bases). Germline V CDR1 and CDR2: SSHAT, FNYEAQ (reference sequence). The CDR3 is made up of 16 amino acids. The CDR3 sequence is CASSPLGSWGTGELFF. CDR3 coding DNA: TGTGCTAGCAGCCCCCTCGGGAGCTGGGGCACCGGGGAGCTGTTTTTT.

The V call is TRBV19, the J call TRBJ2-3; 9 bases align to TRBD2. Germline V gene data show CDR1 as LNHDA and CDR2 as SQIVND (reference sequence). Germline trimming cut 5 bases from V and 0 bases from J; bases unmatched to any gene: 6. This CDR3 is 16 amino acids long. CDR3 nucleotide sequence: TGTGCCAGTAGTGTTCGGACTAGCGCCAGCACAGATACGCAGTATTTT. Translated: CASSVRTSASTDTQYF.

V and J are TRBV27 and TRBJ1-4; tentatively, D is TRBD1 (5 bases). The CDR3 spans 19 residues. CDR1 and CDR2 (germline): MNHEY, SMNVEV (reference sequence). The V gene lost 2 bases and the J gene lost 1 base, with 20 bases spanning the gap. For the CDR3, the DNA is TGTGCCAGCAGTTTAGCCCCCGGCAGGGTCCCGGGAACTAATGAAAAACTGTTTTTT. This sequence encodes CASSLAPGRVPGTNEKLFF.

V usage is TRBV19 and J usage is TRBJ1-5; D remains ambiguous. Germline lookup yields CDR1 LNHDA and CDR2 SQIVND (reference sequence). This CDR3 comprises 15 residues. V lost 5 bases and J lost 3, with 14 bases in between. CDR3 DNA: TGTGCCAGTAGTCGACCTCGAGGATCCAATCAGCCCCAGCATTTT. Protein product: CASSRPRGSNQPQHF.

The gene calls are TRBV9 and TRBJ1-6; possible D gene TRBD1, 5 bases. Trimming cost V 0 bases and J 4 bases, with 8 bases left between them. The CDR3 loop spans 15 amino acids. CDR1 is SGDLS, CDR2 YYNGEE, per germline. The CDR3 DNA is TGTGCCAGCAGCGTAGTGCAGGGTTATAATTCACCCCTCCACTTT. Its protein product is CASSVVQGYNSPLHF.

The chain couples TRBV11-1 to TRBJ1-1; D perhaps matches TRBD1 (5 bases). Between the trimmed V and J ends, which lost 0 bases and 3 bases, there was a span of 11 bases. Germline assignment: CDR1 SGHAT and CDR2 FQDESV (reference sequence). This CDR3 spans 15 amino acids. CDR3 bases: TGTGCCAGCAGCTTAGCGGGCGGACAAGACACTGAAGCTTTCTTT. It yields the protein CASSLAGGQDTEAFF.

CDR3 protein: CASRQTSGSNEQFF. Written as DNA, the CDR3 is TGCGCCAGCCGTCAGACTAGCGGGAGCAATGAGCAGTTCTTC. V usage is TRBV5-1 and J usage is TRBJ2-1, with 12 nucleotides matching TRBD2. The V and J ends lost 7 bases and 6 bases, in that order; junction bases with no gene match: 5. Germline CDR1 SGHRS, CDR2 YFSETQ. CDR3 length: 14 residues.

This clone was seen once. This chain connects TRBV27 to TRBJ2-3; TRBD2 matches at 12 bases. The V gene's germline CDR1 is MNHEY and CDR2 SMNVEV (reference sequence). The CDR3 extends over 16 amino acids. V lost 3 bases to trimming and J lost 7 bases; unmatched junction nucleotides: 8. Here the CDR3 DNA reads TGTGCCAGCAGTTTTGCGCTAGCGGGGGGGATGAATACGCAGTATTTT. Its protein product is CASSFALAGGMNTQYF.

The rearrangement links TRBV2 to TRBJ2-1; TRBD2 matches 10 bases. J gave up 7 bases and V 3 bases, and 3 bases lay outside the gene matches. Germline assignment: CDR1 SNHLY and CDR2 FYNNEI. The CDR3 has 14 amino acids. CDR3 sequence (DNA): TGTGCCAGCAGTGATTTACTAGCGGGGAATGAGCAGTTCTTC. Protein product: CASSDLLAGNEQFF.

The chain couples TRBV7-9 to TRBJ2-7, with D possibly matching TRBD2 (5 bases). Germline-derived CDR1 and CDR2 are SEHNR and FQNEAQ (reference sequence). V was cut by 3 bases and J by 3 bases, with 12 bases left in between. The CDR3 sequence is 14 residues long. In DNA form, the CDR3 reads TGTGCCAGCAGCTTCACGGAGCGGAGCTACGAGCAGTACTTC. Translated: CASSFTERSYEQYF.

Details on this clone: Distinct nucleotide sequences in the sample also encode this CDR3. The genes are TRBV10-3 and TRBJ2-5, with D maybe TRBD1 (6 bases). V was pared by 0 bases and J by 4 bases, with 12 bases between. The germline gives CDR1 ENHRY, CDR2 SYGVKD. The CDR3 contains 15 residues. CDR3 loop: CAISESVRGRETQYF. The CDR3, as DNA: TGTGCCATCAGTGAGTCGGTCAGGGGTCGAGAGACCCAGTACTTC.

The chain has TRBV6-6 and TRBJ1-2; D gene ambiguous. Deletions cut 4 bases from V and 1 base from J, with 10 bases between. CDR1 and CDR2 (germline): MNHNY, SVGAGI (reference sequence). There are 14 residues in the CDR3. CDR3 region: CASSFIGFNYGYTF. The CDR3, as DNA: TGTGCCAGCAGTTTTATCGGTTTTAACTATGGCTACACCTTC.

DNA of the CDR3: TGTGCCAGCAGCCAAGAGTTAGGGGGAAAGGGGCTTATGCAATCTGGAAACACCATATATTTT. This translates into CASSQELGGKGLMQSGNTIYF. This sequence joins TRBV4-2 and TRBJ1-3; tentative D call: TRBD1 (6 bases). Trimming shortened V by 0 bases and J by 1 base, and 25 bases separated the two germline ends. The CDR3 has 21 residues. Germline CDR1 reads LGHNA; CDR2 reads YNFKEQ.

Comments on this clone: At one end, the junction sequence differs from germline, possibly due to a read error. CDR3 in DNA: TGTGCCAGCAGCGCGTTAATGGGACCGGGGGGGCTGTTTTTT. Translated: CASSALMGPGGLFF. The rearrangement joins TRBV5-4 to TRBJ2-2; 7 nucleotides align to TRBD2. The CDR3 length is 14 residues. Germline CDR1 is SGHNT and CDR2 is YYREEE (reference sequence).